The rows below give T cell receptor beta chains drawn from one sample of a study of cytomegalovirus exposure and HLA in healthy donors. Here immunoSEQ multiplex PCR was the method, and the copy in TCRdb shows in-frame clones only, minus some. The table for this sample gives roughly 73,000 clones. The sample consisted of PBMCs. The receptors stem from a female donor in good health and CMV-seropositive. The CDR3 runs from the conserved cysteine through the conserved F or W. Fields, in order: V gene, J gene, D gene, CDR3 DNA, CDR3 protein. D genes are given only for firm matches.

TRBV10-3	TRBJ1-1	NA	TGTGCCATCAGGGCGCCCTGGCCTAGCGAGAGAGCTTTCTTT	CAIRAPWPSERAFF
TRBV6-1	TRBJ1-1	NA	TGTGCCAGCAGTGAAGTTGGCTGGGGACAAAGGTCCACTGAAGCTTTCTTT	CASSEVGWGQRSTEAFF
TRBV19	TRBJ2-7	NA	TGTGCCAGTAGTATAGGCGGGACCGGACTGCACGAGCAGTACTTC	CASSIGGTGLHEQYF
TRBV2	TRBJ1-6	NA	TGTGCCAGCAGTGAATTGGGGGCCAGGTCACCCCTCCACTTT	CASSELGARSPLHF
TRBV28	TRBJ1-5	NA	TGTGCCAGCTGCACCGGTGGGGGGTTACAGCCCCAGCATTTT	CASCTGGGLQPQHF
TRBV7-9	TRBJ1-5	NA	TGTGCCAGCAGCTTAAAGGGGAATCAGCCCCAGCATTTT	CASSLKGNQPQHF
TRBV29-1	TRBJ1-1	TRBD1	TGCAGCGGGGGGAGTGGGACAGGGGGCCAGGTGGACTTT	CSGGSGTGGQVDF
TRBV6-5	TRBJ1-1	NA	TGTGCCAGCAGGGGCCCCTTTGAAGCTTTCTTT	CASRGPFEAFF
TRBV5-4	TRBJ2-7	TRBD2	TGTGCCAGCAGCTCCGAGCGGGGCCCCTACGAGCAGTACTTC	CASSSERGPYEQYF
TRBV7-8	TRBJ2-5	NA	TGTGCCAGCAGCTTCAACAGGGAGAAGCAGTACTTC	CASSFNREKQYF
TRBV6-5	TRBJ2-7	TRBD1	TGTGCCAGCAGAACGGGACAGGGCATCTACGAGCAGTACTTC	CASRTGQGIYEQYF
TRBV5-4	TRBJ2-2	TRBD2	TGTGCCAGCAGCACTGGGACTAGCGGCACCGGGGAGCTGTTTTTT	CASSTGTSGTGELFF
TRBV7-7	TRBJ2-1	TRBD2	TGTGCTAGCAGCTTAAGTGCGGGGGGGTACAATGAGCAGTTCTTC	CASSLSAGGYNEQFF
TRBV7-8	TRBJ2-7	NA	TGTGCCAGCAGCTTAGACAGTGGTTCAGGGTTTTACGAGCAGTACTTC	CASSLDSGSGFYEQYF